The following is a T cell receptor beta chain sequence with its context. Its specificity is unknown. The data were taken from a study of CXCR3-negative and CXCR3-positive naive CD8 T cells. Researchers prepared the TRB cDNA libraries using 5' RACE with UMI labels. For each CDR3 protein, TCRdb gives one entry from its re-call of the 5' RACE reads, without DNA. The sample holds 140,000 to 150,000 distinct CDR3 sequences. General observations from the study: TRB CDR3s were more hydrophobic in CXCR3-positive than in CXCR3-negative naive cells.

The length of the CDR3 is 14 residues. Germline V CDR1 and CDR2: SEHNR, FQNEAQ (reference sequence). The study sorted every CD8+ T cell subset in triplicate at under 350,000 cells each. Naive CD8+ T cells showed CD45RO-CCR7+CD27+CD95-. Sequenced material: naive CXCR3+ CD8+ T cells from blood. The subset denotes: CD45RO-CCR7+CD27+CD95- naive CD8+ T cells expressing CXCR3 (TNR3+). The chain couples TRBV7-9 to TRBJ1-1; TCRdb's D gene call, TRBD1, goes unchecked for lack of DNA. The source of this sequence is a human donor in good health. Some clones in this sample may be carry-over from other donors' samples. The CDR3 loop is CASSLGDRETEAFF.